The clone carrying this TCR beta chain was picked up many times. No antigen is known for it. These data belong to a study of T cells in Graves' hyperthyroidism and ophthalmopathy. Study-wide points: Blood also showed most of the thyroid clonotypes that were expanded above 0.001.

Patients with ophthalmopathy all had a Clinical Activity Score of at least 3, a NOSPECS grade of at least 4 and duration under 3 months. Every diagnosis used clinical symptoms, serum thyroxine and TRAb, thyroid ultrasound and orbital computed tomography. Source material for PBMCs was 9 to 10 ml fresh peripheral blood. V shed 9 bases and J shed 3 bases, with 14 bases lying between them. The V gene's germline CDR1 is MNHNS and CDR2 SASEGT. The CDR3 sequence is 13 residues long. Researchers took RNA transcripts and amplified the TCR beta CDR3 regions from them. Using the HTBI primer set, a first-round RT-PCR was run on the TCR CDR3. From the multiplex PCR reads, TCRdb called clonotypes with MiXCR, one entry per CDR3 protein. The table has under 350,000 distinct CDR3 sequences, approximately 17% seen once; the top ten hold roughly 50%.

The specimen sequenced was blood. This chain joins TRBV6-1 and TRBJ2-5; TRBD1 might be the D (7 bases). The sequence derives from a woman aged 55-70 years with Graves' ophthalmopathy. The CDR3 spells CASIPRGEETQYF. The CDR3 DNA is TGTGCCAGTATTCCCAGGGGGGAAGAGACCCAGTACTTC.